The 4 T cell receptor beta chains listed next were all sequenced from one sample in a study of PD-L1 blockade in urothelial cancer. Time point of the sample: peripheral blood 6 weeks after treatment start. Here immunoSEQ multiplex PCR was the method, and the copy in TCRdb shows in-frame clones only, minus some. This table holds 66,000 or so clones, 88% found once. The specimen was PBMCs, collected around atezolizumab (anti-PD-L1) treatment. The receptors derive from a man aged 55 to 70 with urothelial cancer.

The chain joins TRBV27 to TRBJ2-5, with a possible D match to TRBD1 (5 bases). Germline V gene data show CDR1 as MNHEY and CDR2 as SMNVEV (reference sequence). CDR3 length: 16 amino acids. Trimming stripped 4 bases from V and 4 bases from J, with 19 bases between. CDR3 DNA: TGTGCCAGCAGTTCTAAATGGACACCAGAGGTAGAGACCCAGTACTTC. Its translation: CASSSKWTPEVETQYF.

The chain is built from TRBV28 and TRBJ2-2; 10 bases line up with TRBD1. Germline lookup yields CDR1 MDHEN and CDR2 SYDVKM. Unmatched junction bases numbered 11, after V lost 5 bases and J lost 5 bases. The CDR3 consists of 17 residues. The CDR3, as DNA: TGTGCCAGCAGTCCCACCCGGGACAGGGGAAGAACCGGGGAGCTGTTTTTT. Translated: CASSPTRDRGRTGELFF.

Here the CDR3 DNA reads TGTGCCAGCAGTTCCCTTCTTGGGGGAGGGGATGAGCAGTTCTTC. Its protein is CASSSLLGGGDEQFF. J is TRBJ2-1 and V is TRBV6-5; 7 bases agree with TRBD2. The CDR3 length is 15 residues. In germline, CDR1 is MNHEY, CDR2 SVGAGI. The trim removed 4 bases at V and 8 bases at J, leaving 11 bases unmatched.

The J gene is TRBJ2-5, the V gene TRBV7-8; D is possibly TRBD1 (6 bases). Germline V CDR1 and CDR2: SGHVS, FQNEAQ. CDR3 length: 15 residues. Trimming took 5 bases from V and 2 from J, leaving 15 bases between them. This CDR3 is CASSQGTELQETQYF. Here the CDR3 DNA reads TGTGCCAGCAGCCAGGGGACGGAACTTCAAGAGACCCAGTACTTC.